This T cell receptor (beta chain) emerged from a study of cytomegalovirus exposure and HLA in healthy donors. Study-level findings and limits: A later analysis found TCR association rates differed by HLA locus, highest for DRB1 and lowest for HLA-C. Rare TCR sequences predominated, though certain public TCRs were found in many donors.

With 60 Vbeta and 13 Jbeta primers, the PCR was carried out. Method: immunoSEQ multiplex PCR; TCRdb's copy keeps in-frame clones and lacks some. Found here are over 80,000 clones, around 81% of them singletons; the top ten hold about 4.9%. A note on this clone: Its antigen is not known.

Germline values: CDR1 SGHAT, CDR2 FQNNGV. The CDR3 loop spans 14 amino acids. V shed 4 bases and J 8 bases; nucleotides not matched to a gene: 8. The receptor was isolated from a man between 40 and 49 years old in good health and CMV-seropositive. V is TRBV11-2 and J is TRBJ2-1, with 7 bases aligning to TRBD1. Sequenced material: PBMCs. The CDR3 reads CASSYQQGLDEQFF. CDR3 DNA sequence: TGTGCCAGCAGCTACCAACAGGGGTTGGATGAGCAGTTCTTC.